These 32 T cell receptor beta chains were sequenced from one sample in a study of shared clonotypes between healthy human individuals. The table came from immunoSEQ multiplex PCR; TCRdb's copy has only in-frame clones and leaves some out. Among some 1,900,000 clones listed, about 94% were seen once. Naive CD8 cells were CD45RO-negative, positively selected for CCR7, excluding terminally differentiated effector memory CD45RA+ cells. Sample: naive CD8+ T cells sorted from blood. Receptors originate from a man between 18 and 29 years old in good health.

The V call is TRBV6-5, the J call TRBJ2-1; 9 bases match TRBD1. The CDR3 totals 14 residues. V shed 4 bases, J shed 6 bases, and the junction held 4 bases outside the gene matches. The germline gives CDR1 MNHEY, CDR2 SVGAGI. The DNA of the CDR3 is TGTGCCAGCAGTTCGGACAGGGGAGGCAATGAGCAGTTCTTC. Protein: CASSSDRGGNEQFF.

This clone was detected once. The chain has TRBV4-3 and TRBJ2-5; perhaps TRBD1 as D (6 bases). V was shortened by 2 bases and J by 4 bases, with 14 bases between the two germline ends. The CDR3 runs 15 residues. In germline, CDR1 is LGHNA, CDR2 YSLEER. The CDR3 sequence: CASSQLLGAGETQYF. The CDR3 bases are TGCGCCAGCAGCCAATTACTGGGGGCAGGAGAGACCCAGTACTTC.

CDR3 in amino acids: CASSELGANTGELFF. Here the CDR3 DNA reads TGTGCCAGCAGTGAACTCGGGGCGAACACCGGGGAGCTGTTTTTT. The chain couples TRBV2 to TRBJ2-2; possibly TRBD2 for D (5 bases). The V end was cut by 2 bases, the J end by 0 bases, with 7 bases between. The CDR3 contains 15 residues. Per the germline V gene, CDR1 is SNHLY and CDR2 is FYNNEI.

The chain combines TRBV6-5 with TRBJ2-3, with TRBD2 matching 9 bases. The CDR3 is 13 residues long. CDR1 and CDR2 from the germline V gene are MNHEY and SVGAGI. J was trimmed by 3 bases and V by 7 bases; bases with no gene match: 2. CDR3 amino acids: CASTSGRTDTQYF. CDR3 coding DNA: TGTGCCAGCACGAGCGGGAGGACAGATACGCAGTATTTT.

This sequence joins TRBV28 and TRBJ1-5; D gene uncertain. The CDR3 has 14 residues. Trimming shortened V by 8 bases and J by 3 bases, and 14 bases separated the two germline ends. CDR1 and CDR2 (germline): MDHEN, SYDVKM. The CDR3 coding sequence is TGTGCCAGCCTAGGAGACGCCTTCAATCAGCCCCAGCATTTT. Translating gives CASLGDAFNQPQHF.

The V and J genes are TRBV7-8 and TRBJ2-7, with D possibly being TRBD1 (6 bases). Germline CDR1 reads SGHVS; CDR2 reads FQNEAQ. The CDR3 consists of 14 residues. With 5 bases removed from V and 2 bases from J, the gap between germline ends came to 13 bases. The CDR3 loop is CASSAWTATYEQYF. CDR3 in DNA: TGTGCCAGCAGCGCCTGGACAGCCACCTACGAGCAGTACTTC. The whole variable domain, filled in from reference TRBV7-8 and TRBJ2-7, reads GAGVSQSPRYKVAKRGQDVALRCDPISGHVSLFWYQQALGQGPEFLTYFQNEAQLDKSGLPSDRFFAERPEGSVSTLKIQRTQQEDSAVYLCASSAWTATYEQYFGPGTRLTVT.

V is TRBV6-1 and J is TRBJ2-7; TRBD1 might be the D (6 bases). The CDR3 runs to 14 residues. Germline assignment: CDR1 MNHNS and CDR2 SASEGT. Trimming removed 4 bases from V and 3 bases from J, with 13 bases in between. The CDR3 spells CASSGSTGRYEQYF. CDR3 DNA: TGTGCCAGCAGTGGATCGACAGGACGCTACGAGCAGTACTTC.

The chain uses TRBV4-3 and TRBJ2-1, with 9 positions matching TRBD2. CDR1 and CDR2 from the germline V gene are LGHNA and YSLEER. Losses at the gene ends were 5 bases for V and 2 bases for J; bases not matched to a gene: 10. CDR3 size: 17 residues. The CDR3 nucleotides read TGCGCCAGCAGCGTTGCCGCTAGCGGGATGACCTACAATGAGCAGTTCTTC. Amino acid sequence: CASSVAASGMTYNEQFF.

J is TRBJ2-7 and V is TRBV27; D is perhaps TRBD1 (6 bases). The CDR3 extends over 13 amino acids. V was clipped by 6 bases and J by 2 bases, with 11 bases between them. Germline V CDR1 and CDR2: MNHEY, SMNVEV (reference sequence). CDR3 coding DNA: TGTGCCAGCAGCCGTCGACAGGCCTACGAGCAGTACTTC. It translates to CASSRRQAYEQYF.

The chain links TRBV19 to TRBJ2-1; TRBD2 is a possible D gene (5 bases). The CDR3 is 15 residues long. Germline lookup yields CDR1 LNHDA and CDR2 SQIVND (reference sequence). The V gene lost 3 bases and the J gene lost 0 bases, with 9 bases spanning the gap. The DNA of the CDR3 is TGTGCCAGTAGTATTGACACTAGCTCCTACAATGAGCAGTTCTTC. This codes for CASSIDTSSYNEQFF.

The J gene is TRBJ2-3, the V gene TRBV4-3; either TRBD1 or TRBD2 may fit D (5 bases each). The CDR3 length is 16 residues. CDR1 LGHNA and CDR2 YSLEER come from the germline V gene. V was shortened by 0 bases and J by 2 bases, with 12 bases between the two germline ends. CDR3 DNA: TGCGCCAGCAGCCAAGATCAGAGGGGTTACACAGATACGCAGTATTTT. Translated: CASSQDQRGYTDTQYF.

A note on this clone: Other DNA sequences within the sample encode an identical CDR3. The chain employs TRBV9 and TRBJ1-5; D remains ambiguous. Trimming removed 0 bases from V and 0 bases from J, with 4 bases in between. The germline V gene encodes CDR1 SGDLS and CDR2 YYNGEE. The CDR3 is made up of 14 amino acids. CDR3 sequence: CASSVDDSNQPQHF. The DNA of the CDR3 is TGTGCCAGCAGCGTAGATGATAGCAATCAGCCCCAGCATTTT.

This clone was recorded once. The chain uses TRBV4-2 and TRBJ2-1; 15 bases match TRBD2. Germline V gives CDR1 LGHNA, CDR2 YNFKEQ. With 3 bases clipped from V and 9 bases from J, the junction kept 3 bases outside the gene matches. This CDR3 region has 15 residues. The CDR3 loop is CASSHGTSGGPEQFF. As DNA, the CDR3 is TGTGCCAGCAGCCACGGGACTAGCGGGGGGCCTGAGCAGTTCTTC.

CDR3 amino acids: CASSAGGSSYNEQFF. CDR3 nucleotides: TGTGCCAGCAGTGCAGGGGGTAGCTCCTACAATGAGCAGTTCTTC. This chain connects TRBV6-6 to TRBJ2-1, with 7 bases aligning to TRBD1. Germline CDR1 and CDR2: MNHNY and SVGAGI (reference sequence). Losses at the gene ends were 5 bases for V and 0 bases for J; bases not matched to a gene: 4. The CDR3 consists of 15 residues.

The rearrangement joins TRBV5-1 to TRBJ1-2, with D possibly TRBD1 on 5 matching bases. V lost 3 bases and J lost 3, with 12 bases in between. Germline lookup yields CDR1 SGHRS and CDR2 YFSETQ. The CDR3 extends over 14 amino acids. The CDR3 DNA follows: TGCGCCAGCAGCTGGGACCTAGGGGACTATGGCTACACCTTC. Encoded protein: CASSWDLGDYGYTF.

A remark on this clone: Other DNA sequences in this sample translate to the same CDR3. The chain is built from TRBV6-5 and TRBJ2-3, with D perhaps matching TRBD1 or TRBD2 (6 bases each). The V and J ends lost 8 bases and 1 base respectively, with 13 bases between them. This CDR3 region has 14 residues. Germline V gene sequence: CDR1 MNHEY, CDR2 SVGAGI. The CDR3 region has the DNA TGTGCCAGCCGCAAGGAGGGGGGCACAGATACGCAGTATTTT. Encoded protein: CASRKEGGTDTQYF.

J is TRBJ2-2 and V is TRBV15; 9 nucleotides align to TRBD2. The germline V gene has CDR1 LNHNV and CDR2 YYDKDF (reference sequence). The CDR3 consists of 17 residues. Germline trimming cut 5 bases from V and 7 bases from J; bases unmatched to any gene: 14. CDR3 protein: CATSASLGSGRIGELFF. CDR3 nucleotide sequence: TGTGCCACCAGCGCATCCTTGGGTAGCGGGAGAATCGGGGAGCTGTTTTTT.

The rearrangement uses TRBV30 and TRBJ2-7; D possibly corresponds to TRBD1 (6 bases). The V end lost 8 bases, the J end lost 3 bases, and 17 bases lay between the germline ends. The germline V gene has CDR1 GTSNPN and CDR2 SVGIG (reference sequence). The CDR3 contains 13 residues. This CDR3 reads CAVLGQPNYEQYF. CDR3 DNA sequence: TGTGCCGTCCTAGGACAGCCCAACTACGAGCAGTACTTC. The full variable domain, its missing parts supplied by reference TRBV30 and TRBJ2-7, is SQTIHQWPATLVQPVGSPLSLECTVEGTSNPNLYWYRQAAGRGLQLLFYSVGIGQISSEVPQNLSASRPQDRQFILSSKKLLLSDSGFYLCAVLGQPNYEQYFGPGTRLTVT.

This chain connects TRBV28 to TRBJ1-2; TRBD1 is a possible D gene (6 bases). The CDR3 contains 12 residues. V dropped 9 bases and J dropped 2 bases, with 10 bases sitting between them. Germline-derived CDR1 and CDR2 are MDHEN and SYDVKM. The CDR3 sequence: CASSQGNYGYTF. CDR3 coding DNA: TGTGCCAGTTCACAGGGAAACTATGGCTACACCTTC.

The gene calls are TRBV19 and TRBJ1-2, with TRBD1 identical over 9 bases. Unmatched junction bases numbered 4, after V lost 2 bases and J lost 6 bases. The CDR3 totals 14 residues. Germline CDR1 LNHDA, CDR2 SQIVND (reference sequence). CDR3 coding DNA: TGTGCCAGTAGTATAAGGACAGGGGCCGATGGCTACACCTTC. Translated, it gives CASSIRTGADGYTF.

The chain links TRBV4-1 to TRBJ1-3, with D hard to call. CDR1 and CDR2 (germline): MGHRA, YSYEKL. The CDR3 consists of 15 residues. Deletions cut 4 bases from V and 0 bases from J, with 10 bases between. The CDR3 DNA follows: TGCGCCAGCAGCCCCGTAGGGAGCTCTGGAAACACCATATATTTT. Protein product: CASSPVGSSGNTIYF.

The CDR3 coding sequence is TGTGCCAGCAGTTTATGGGCAGGGTGGAATGATGGCTACACCTTC. It translates to CASSLWAGWNDGYTF. The chain joins TRBV28 to TRBJ1-2; possibly TRBD1 for D (5 bases). This CDR3 spans 15 amino acids. V dropped 0 bases and J dropped 6 bases, with 14 bases sitting between them. The germline V gene has CDR1 MDHEN and CDR2 SYDVKM.

The gene calls are TRBV10-3 and TRBJ1-3; possible D gene TRBD1, 5 bases. The V gene lost 3 bases and the J gene lost 2 bases, with 14 bases spanning the gap. The CDR3 totals 16 residues. The V gene's germline CDR1 is ENHRY and CDR2 SYGVKD. The CDR3 reads CAISEGDLTTGNTIYF. The CDR3 DNA follows: TGTGCCATCAGTGAAGGGGACCTCACGACTGGAAACACCATATATTTT.

This clone was seen only once. V and J are TRBV25-1 and TRBJ1-2; D is ambiguous. Germline V gene sequence: CDR1 MGHDK, CDR2 SYGVNS. The CDR3 is made up of 14 amino acids. V was trimmed by 3 bases and J by 5 bases, leaving 13 bases between them. The DNA of the CDR3 is TGTGCCAGCAGTGAGTTGGGGAGTTCGTATGGCTACACCTTC. It codes for CASSELGSSYGYTF.

CDR3 in amino acids: CASSLETGGWNTEAFF. CDR3 nucleotide sequence: TGTGCCAGCAGCTTGGAGACAGGGGGCTGGAACACTGAAGCTTTCTTT. This rearrangement joins TRBV5-6 to TRBJ1-1; TRBD1 matches 10 bases. The CDR3 length is 16 residues. J gave up 1 base and V 0 bases, and 3 bases lay outside the gene matches. The germline V gene encodes CDR1 SGHDT and CDR2 YYEEEE.

The chain joins TRBV10-3 to TRBJ2-3; D perhaps matches TRBD1 (6 bases). Germline V gene sequence: CDR1 ENHRY, CDR2 SYGVKD. V lost 4 bases, J lost 6 bases, and 11 bases lay in between. The CDR3 is made up of 13 amino acids. CDR3 amino acids: CAISGDNVDTQYF. CDR3 DNA: TGTGCCATCAGTGGGGACAATGTGGATACGCAGTATTTT.

This clone was found once. The chain has TRBV9 and TRBJ1-1, with D uncertain. Germline-derived CDR1 and CDR2 are SGDLS and YYNGEE. CDR3 length: 13 amino acids. Trimming pared 4 bases from V and 1 base from J, leaving 8 bases between. The CDR3 spells CASSYDRNTEAFF. CDR3 DNA sequence: TGTGCCAGCAGCTATGATAGGAACACTGAAGCTTTCTTT.

V and J are TRBV5-5 and TRBJ1-3; D gene ambiguous. The germline V and J ends were trimmed by 1 base and 3 bases, with 2 bases remaining between them. CDR3 length: 12 amino acids. CDR1 and CDR2 from the germline V gene are SGHKS and YYEKEE (reference sequence). CDR3 amino acids: CASSLNGNTIYF. Written as DNA, the CDR3 is TGTGCCAGCAGCTTGAATGGAAACACCATATATTTT.

In this sample, this clone turned up a few times. The CDR3 DNA reads as TGCGCCAGCAGCCCGCAGGAGAGCTACGAGCAGTACTTC. Translated, it gives CASSPQESYEQYF. The chain couples TRBV4-1 to TRBJ2-7; D is unresolved. The CDR3 loop spans 13 amino acids. CDR1 is MGHRA, CDR2 YSYEKL, per germline. Trimming cost V 4 bases and J 3 bases, with 10 bases left between them.

The chain couples TRBV6-6 to TRBJ1-1, with 9 bases fitting TRBD1. V lost 7 bases, J lost 4 bases, and 7 bases stayed unmatched. The CDR3 spans 14 residues. The V gene's germline CDR1 is MNHNY and CDR2 SVGAGI (reference sequence). The CDR3 reads CASKVTGGGTEAFF. CDR3 coding DNA: TGTGCCAGCAAAGTAACAGGGGGCGGCACTGAAGCTTTCTTT.

This CDR3 is CASSPAWTGTYEQYF. The CDR3 DNA reads as TGTGCCAGCAGCCCGGCTTGGACAGGAACCTACGAGCAGTACTTC. The chain combines TRBV7-8 with TRBJ2-7; 7 bases match TRBD1. V dropped 5 bases and J dropped 2; count of bases not matched to a gene: 9. The germline V gene encodes CDR1 SGHVS and CDR2 FQNEAQ. The CDR3 has 15 residues.

Note on this clone: Other DNA variants within this sample encode the same CDR3. This chain joins TRBV7-2 and TRBJ2-3, with 14 nucleotides matching TRBD2. Germline loops: CDR1 SGHTA, CDR2 FQGNSA. This CDR3 spans 15 amino acids. Trimming cost V 1 base and J 6 bases; bases outside gene matches: 0. CDR3 in DNA: TGTGCCAGCAGCTTAGGGACTAGCGGGGGGGATACGCAGTATTTT. This gives the protein CASSLGTSGGDTQYF.